This is a list of T cell receptor beta chains from one sample in a study of control samples from healthy donors and cancer patients. Measured with immunoSEQ multiplex PCR; TCRdb has only the in-frame clones, and not every one. This table has about 25,000 clones, approximately 85% appearing once. Sequencing was performed on PBMCs. All receptors derive from a woman aged 55-70 years with head and neck cancer. Both conserved end residues are part of each CDR3. D genes are given only for firm matches. Only part of the rows carry a size: once, few, many, or a class if the clone is expanded.

v_gene,d_gene,j_gene,abundance,CDR3nt,CDR3aa
TRBV19,TRBD2,TRBJ2-1,-,TGTGCCAGTACGGAGCTCGGGGGGAGGGACTACAATGAGCAGTTCTTC,CASTELGGRDYNEQFF
TRBV3-1/TRBV3-2,-,TRBJ1-1,-,TGTGCCAGCAGCAGCAGGGTAACTGAAGCTTTCTTT,CASSSRVTEAFF
TRBV11-1,-,TRBJ2-7,once,TGTGCCAGCAGCTTATGGGACATCTCCTACGAGCAGTACTTC,CASSLWDISYEQYF
TRBV6-5,-,TRBJ1-6,-,TGTGCCAGCAGTTACGCCCCCCGGGTTTCTAATTCACCCCTCCACTTT,CASSYAPRVSNSPLHF
TRBV4-1,TRBD1,TRBJ2-5,-,TGCGCCAGCAGCCCCGGACAGGGGGATATAGAGACCCAGTACTTC,CASSPGQGDIETQYF
TRBV9,-,TRBJ2-1,-,TGTGCCAGCAGCGGAAGTAATAGGGATGAGCAGTTCTTC,CASSGSNRDEQFF
TRBV14,-,TRBJ1-1,-,TGTGCCAGCAAGGTCGGTTGGGGGAACACTGAAGCTTTCTTT,CASKVGWGNTEAFF
TRBV6-5,-,TRBJ1-6,-,TGTGCCAGCAGCGCTAATTCACCCCTCCACTTT,CASSANSPLHF
TRBV6-1,-,TRBJ1-5,-,TGTGCCAGCAGTGCCCGGGGGGGGGCTAGCAATCAGCCCCAGCATTTT,CASSARGGASNQPQHF
TRBV2,-,TRBJ1-2,few,TGTGCCAGCAGTTCAGCGCGGGGGAACCGAGATGGCTACACCTTC,CASSSARGNRDGYTF
TRBV6-5,-,TRBJ1-4,-,TGTGCCAGCAGTTACTCGGGTGGGGACGGTGAAAAACTGTTTTTT,CASSYSGGDGEKLFF
TRBV27,-,TRBJ1-4,-,TGTGCCAGCAGCTCCGAAGGCAGGGTTCCTGAAAAACTGTTTTTT,CASSSEGRVPEKLFF
TRBV3-1/TRBV3-2,-,TRBJ1-4,-,TGTGCCAGCAGGCGAGAGCGAGGTGGGACTAATGAAAAACTGTTTTTT,CASRRERGGTNEKLFF
TRBV11-2,-,TRBJ1-3,-,TGTGCCAGCAGCTTAGGCGGAGGGGCGACCTCAACTGGAAACACCATATATTTT,CASSLGGGATSTGNTIYF
TRBV3-1/TRBV3-2,TRBD2,TRBJ2-7,-,TGTGCCAGCAGCCAAACCGGGACTAGTGCCTACGAGCAGTACTTC,CASSQTGTSAYEQYF
TRBV5-1,-,TRBJ1-2,-,TGCGCCAGCAGCACTTGGACGAGGAGTGGCTACACCTTC,CASSTWTRSGYTF
TRBV2,-,TRBJ1-2,-,TGTGCCAGCATTAACAGTGGCGGTGGCTACACCTTC,CASINSGGGYTF
TRBV18,TRBD2,TRBJ2-1,-,TGTGCCAGCTCACCAGGGGCGACTAGCGTAAGAAATGAGCAGTTCTTC,CASSPGATSVRNEQFF
TRBV27,-,TRBJ1-2,-,TGTGCCACAGGAGCCGGCGTTAACTATGGCTACACCTTC,CATGAGVNYGYTF
TRBV3-1/TRBV3-2,-,TRBJ2-1,-,TGTGCCAGCAGCCAACTTGGTCTTGGTCATGAGCAGTTCTTC,CASSQLGLGHEQFF
TRBV19,TRBD1,TRBJ1-4,-,TGTGCCAGTATTGACAGGGGGCGCGATGAAAAACTGTTTTTT,CASIDRGRDEKLFF
TRBV6-2/TRBV6-3,TRBD1,TRBJ1-2,once,TGTGCCAGCAGTTACGGCCCGGGACAGGGGAGCGGTGGCTACACCTTC,CASSYGPGQGSGGYTF
TRBV9,-,TRBJ2-1,-,TGTGCCAGCAGCGTTTCCGGGGGTGGTTACAATGAGCAGTTCTTC,CASSVSGGGYNEQFF
TRBV7-6,-,TRBJ1-4,-,TGTGCCAGCAGCTTAGAGCCTGCAACTAATGAAAAACTGTTTTTT,CASSLEPATNEKLFF
TRBV15,-,TRBJ2-7,-,TGTGCCACCAGCAGAGATCTATACGAGCAGTACTTC,CATSRDLYEQYF
TRBV9,-,TRBJ1-3,-,TGTGCCAGCAGCGCACGGGGCCCCACTGGAAACACCATATATTTT,CASSARGPTGNTIYF
TRBV24-1,TRBD2,TRBJ2-1,-,TGTGCCACCAGTGCGCCGGGACTAGCGAACAATGAGCAGTTCTTC,CATSAPGLANNEQFF
TRBV5-1,TRBD2,TRBJ2-1,-,TGCGCCAGCAGCTTGGAAGGGACTAGGAGTGAGCAGTTCTTC,CASSLEGTRSEQFF
TRBV20-1,-,TRBJ2-1,-,TGCAGTGCTAGTCCTTGGAGGGGTTCCTACAATGAGCAGTTCTTC,CSASPWRGSYNEQFF
TRBV7-9,-,TRBJ1-4,-,TGTGCCAGCAGCTTAGTGGGGGGCCTTAATGAAAAACTGTTTTTT,CASSLVGGLNEKLFF
TRBV6-5,-,TRBJ2-1,few,TGTGCCAGCAGCCGGACGATCTACAATGAGCAGTTCTTC,CASSRTIYNEQFF
TRBV12-5,-,TRBJ1-6,-,TGTGCTAGTGGTCCTCCGGGGGGCAAAAATAATTCACCCCTCCACTTT,CASGPPGGKNNSPLHF
TRBV4-1,TRBD1,TRBJ2-1,once,TGCGCCAGCAGCCAAAACTACAGGGGTAGCTCCTACAATGAGCAGTTCTTC,CASSQNYRGSSYNEQFF
TRBV7-2,-,TRBJ1-1,-,TGTGCCAGCAGCTCACGGCAGGGAGGCACTGAAGCTTTCTTT,CASSSRQGGTEAFF
TRBV28,-,TRBJ2-5,-,TGTGCCAGCAGTTTAAGGGAGACCCAGTACTTC,CASSLRETQYF
TRBV2,TRBD1,TRBJ2-2,-,TGTGCCAGCGGACAGGGATTACAAACCGGGGAGCTGTTTTTT,CASGQGLQTGELFF
TRBV6-1,TRBD1,TRBJ2-7,-,TGTGCCAGCAGCGAAGGGACAGCCTACGAGCAGTACTTC,CASSEGTAYEQYF
TRBV15,-,TRBJ2-1,-,TGTGCCACCAGCAGAGTCACCGGGCAGGATAATTACAATGAGCAGTTCTTC,CATSRVTGQDNYNEQFF
TRBV6-5,-,TRBJ2-7,-,TGTGCCAGCAGTTACTCGGGGGACGAGGGAGAGCAGTACTTC,CASSYSGDEGEQYF